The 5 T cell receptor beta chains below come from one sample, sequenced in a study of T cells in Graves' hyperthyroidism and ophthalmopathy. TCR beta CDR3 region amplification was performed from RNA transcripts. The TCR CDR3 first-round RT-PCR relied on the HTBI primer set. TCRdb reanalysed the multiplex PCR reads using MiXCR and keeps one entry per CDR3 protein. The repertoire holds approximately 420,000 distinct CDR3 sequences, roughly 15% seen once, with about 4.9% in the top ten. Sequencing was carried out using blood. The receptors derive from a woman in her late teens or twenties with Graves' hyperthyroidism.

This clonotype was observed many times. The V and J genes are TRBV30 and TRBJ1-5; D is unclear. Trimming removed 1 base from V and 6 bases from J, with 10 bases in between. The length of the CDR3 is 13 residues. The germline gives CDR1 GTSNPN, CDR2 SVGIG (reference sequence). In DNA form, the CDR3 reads TGTGCCTGGAGTGAAGAACTGACTCAGCCCCAGCATTTT. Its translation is CAWSEELTQPQHF.

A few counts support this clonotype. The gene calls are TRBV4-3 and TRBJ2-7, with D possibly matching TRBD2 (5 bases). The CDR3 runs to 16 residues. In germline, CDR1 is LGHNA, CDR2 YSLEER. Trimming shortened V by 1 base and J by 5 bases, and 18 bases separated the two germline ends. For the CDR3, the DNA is TGCGCCAGCAGCCAAGGCCCGGAGAGGGTGAAGGACGAGCAGTACTTC. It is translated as CASSQGPERVKDEQYF.

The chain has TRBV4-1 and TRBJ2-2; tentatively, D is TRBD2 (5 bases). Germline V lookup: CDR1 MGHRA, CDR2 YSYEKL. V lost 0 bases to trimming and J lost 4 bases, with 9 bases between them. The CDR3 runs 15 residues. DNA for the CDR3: TGCGCCAGCAGCCAAGACGGGGAGAGCACCGGGGAGCTGTTTTTT. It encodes CASSQDGESTGELFF.

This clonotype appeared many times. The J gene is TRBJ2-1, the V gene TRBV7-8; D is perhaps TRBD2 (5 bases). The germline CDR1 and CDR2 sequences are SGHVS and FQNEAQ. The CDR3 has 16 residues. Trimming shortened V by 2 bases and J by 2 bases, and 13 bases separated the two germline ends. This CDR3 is CASSLREGLAYNEQFF. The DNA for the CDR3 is TGTGCCAGCAGCTTACGAGAGGGCCTAGCCTACAATGAGCAGTTCTTC. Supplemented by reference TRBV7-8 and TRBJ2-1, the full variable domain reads GAGVSQSPRYKVAKRGQDVALRCDPISGHVSLFWYQQALGQGPEFLTYFQNEAQLDKSGLPSDRFFAERPEGSVSTLKIQRTQQEDSAVYLCASSLREGLAYNEQFFGPGTRLTVL.

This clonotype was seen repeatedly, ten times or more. The CDR3 bases are TGTGCCAGCAGTAGTCGGCGACAGGGGGTTTCCTACGAGCAGTACTTC. Translating it yields CASSSRRQGVSYEQYF. The J gene is TRBJ2-7, the V gene TRBV28, with 9 bases fitting TRBD1. Germline V CDR1 and CDR2: MDHEN, SYDVKM. The CDR3 is made up of 16 amino acids. The V gene end was trimmed by 5 bases and the J gene end by 1 base; junction bases not matched to a gene: 9.